This TCR beta chain was identified during a study of brain metastases from non-small cell lung cancer. Study-level points and caveats: Expanded T-cell clones appeared in around 58% of brain metastases over primaries.

Points on this clone: Its antigen is undetermined. At one of its ends the junction is not consistent with the germline gene, which may arise from a read error.

This table comes from immunoSEQ multiplex PCR, and its TCRdb copy is limited to in-frame clones, with some not included. Found here are around 3,000 clones, approximately 80% of them singletons; the top ten hold 4.5% to 5.5%. From germline, CDR1 is LNHDA and CDR2 SQIVND (reference sequence). The CDR3 consists of 15 residues. V is TRBV19 and J is TRBJ2-7; D perhaps matches TRBD2 (7 bases). The clonotype was recovered from a donor at least 40 years old with non-small cell lung cancer. Sequencing was performed on primary lung tumor tissue. The CDR3 here is CASSIPGEGSYKQYF. For the CDR3, the DNA is TGTGCCAGTAGTATTCCAGGGGAGGGATCCTACAAGCAGTACTTC.